The following is a TCR beta chain sequence with its context. Its cognate antigen is unknown. Each donor's blood draw was roughly 10 milliliters of peripheral blood. This sample stems from a study of blood T cells in healthy people across ages. Points from the study as a whole: Higher diversity, along with more naive CD4+ cells, distinguished long-lived donors from aged donors. Correlation between TCR beta diversity and naive T cell percentage was strong.

The CDR3 contains 13 residues. The germline gives CDR1 KGHSH, CDR2 LQKENI. V dropped 4 bases and J dropped 3 bases, with 10 bases sitting between them. With a J-beta primer mix and a sample-barcoded 5' primer, a second PCR ran roughly 6 to 12 cycles. TCRdb reprocessed the 5' RACE reads with MiXCR, giving one entry per CDR3 protein. The table records 700,000 to 850,000 distinct CDR3 sequences, about 55% of them present only once. The V call is TRBV18, the J call TRBJ2-7; the D gene could be TRBD1 or TRBD2 (5 bases each). The sequence came from a man older than 75 in good health. The source material was blood. CDR3 nucleotides: TGTGCCAGCTCACATAGGGACGGCTACGAGCAGTACTTC. Residues: CASSHRDGYEQYF. Combining the CDR3 with reference TRBV18 and TRBJ2-7 gives the whole variable domain NAGVMQNPRHLVRRRGQEARLRCSPMKGHSHVYWYRQLPEEGLKFMVYLQKENIIDESGMPKERFSAEFPKEGPSILRIQQVVRGDSAAYFCASSHRDGYEQYFGPGTRLTVT.